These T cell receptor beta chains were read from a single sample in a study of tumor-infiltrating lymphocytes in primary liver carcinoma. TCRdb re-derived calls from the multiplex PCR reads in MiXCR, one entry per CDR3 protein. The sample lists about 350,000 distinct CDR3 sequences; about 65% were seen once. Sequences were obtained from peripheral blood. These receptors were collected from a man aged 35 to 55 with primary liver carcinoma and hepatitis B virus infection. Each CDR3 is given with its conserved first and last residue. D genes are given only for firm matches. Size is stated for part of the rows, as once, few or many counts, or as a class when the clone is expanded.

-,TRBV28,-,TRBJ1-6,CASRQGRGVSPLHF,TGTGCCAGCAGACAGGGACGAGGGGTTTCACCCCTCCACTTT
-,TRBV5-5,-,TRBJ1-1,CASSRTSARQAFF,TGTGCCAGCAGCCGTACCTCCGCCAGGCAAGCCTTCTTT
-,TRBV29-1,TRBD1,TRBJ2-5,CSVEGDRLETQYF,TGCAGTGTTGAAGGGGACAGGCTTGAGACCCAGTACTTC
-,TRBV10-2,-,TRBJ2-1,CTSSEYAGSSGEQFF,TGCACCAGCAGTGAGTACGCGGGAAGTAGTGGTGAGCAGTTCTTC
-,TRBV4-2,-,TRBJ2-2,CVSSQGGGPNAGELFF,TGTGTCAGCAGCCAAGGAGGCGGGCCGAACGCCGGGGAGCTGTTTTTT
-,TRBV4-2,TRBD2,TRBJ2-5,CTSSQHRLAGPSETQYF,TGTACCAGCAGCCAACATAGACTAGCGGGACCCTCGGAGACCCAGTACTTC
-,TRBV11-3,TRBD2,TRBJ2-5,CASSLEAGGQETQHF,TGTGCCAGCAGCTTAGAAGCGGGAGGGCAAGAGACGCAGCACTTC
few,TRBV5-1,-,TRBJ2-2,CASSYEPRARAPNTGELFF,TGCGCCAGCAGCTACGAGCCAAGGGCCCGCGCTCCGAACACCGGGGAGCTGTTTTTT
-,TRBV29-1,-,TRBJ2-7,CSVEGAGRDEQYF,TGCAGCGTTGAGGGGGCAGGGAGGGACGAGCAGTACTTC
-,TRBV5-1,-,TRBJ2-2,CASSPVTGELFF,TGCGCCAGCAGCCCTGTCACCGGGGAGCTGTTTTTT
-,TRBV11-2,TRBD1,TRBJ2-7,CASSLQRDRGPYEHYF,TGTGCCAGTAGCTTACAACGGGACAGGGGTCCCTACGAGCACTACTTC
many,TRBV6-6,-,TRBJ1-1,CASSYGGRWGDTEAFF,TGTGCCAGCAGTTACGGGGGACGTTGGGGGGACACTGAAGCTTTCTTT
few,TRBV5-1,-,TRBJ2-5,CASSGRLSQETQYF,TGCGCCAGCAGCGGCAGACTATCTCAAGAGACCCAGTACTTC
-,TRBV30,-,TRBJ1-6,CAWRAGKTNSPLHF,TGTGCCTGGAGGGCCGGGAAGACTAATTCACCCCTCCACTTT
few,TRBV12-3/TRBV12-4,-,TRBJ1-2,CASSFSDGRQGNYGYTF,TGTGCCAGCAGTTTCTCTGATGGAAGGCAGGGCAACTATGGCTACACCTTC
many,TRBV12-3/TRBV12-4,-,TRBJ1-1,CASSLGVGNTEAFF,TGTGCCAGCAGTTTGGGGGTTGGGAACACTGAAGCTTTCTTT
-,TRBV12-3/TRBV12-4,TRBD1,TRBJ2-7,CASSLSSDRGLYEKYF,TGTGCCAGCAGTTTATCCTCCGACAGGGGGCTATACGAGAAGTACTTC
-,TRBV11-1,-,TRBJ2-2,CASSLVGLKTGELFF,TGTGCCAGCAGCTTAGTAGGGCTGAAGACCGGGGAGCTGTTTTTT
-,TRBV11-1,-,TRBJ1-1,CASSLVTGGTETFF,TGTGCCAGCAGCTTAGTGACCGGGGGAACTGAAACCTTCTTT
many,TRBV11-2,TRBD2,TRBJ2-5,CASSSTGTIAETQYF,TGTGCCAGCAGCTCGACCGGGACTATCGCCGAGACCCAGTACTTC
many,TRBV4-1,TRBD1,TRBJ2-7,CASSPGQGGTYEQYF,TGCGCCAGCAGCCCGGGACAGGGGGGGACCTACGAGCAGTACTTC
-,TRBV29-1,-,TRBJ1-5,CSVWEEAHQPQHF,TGCAGCGTGTGGGAGGAGGCCCACCAGCCCCAGCATTTT
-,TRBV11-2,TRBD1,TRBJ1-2,CASSLRAGQRNYGYTF,TGTGCCAGCAGTTTAAGGGCGGGACAGAGGAACTATGGCTACACCTTC
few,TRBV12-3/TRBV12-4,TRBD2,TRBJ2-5,CASSGTSGQETQYF,TGTGCCAGCAGCGGGACTAGCGGCCAAGAGACCCAGTACTTC
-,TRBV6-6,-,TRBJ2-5,CASSFPYRTETQYF,TGTGCCAGCAGTTTCCCGTACAGGACAGAGACCCAGTACTTC
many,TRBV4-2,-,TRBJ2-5,CASSQEPTETQYF,TGTGCCAGCAGCCAAGAACCAACAGAGACCCAGTACTTC
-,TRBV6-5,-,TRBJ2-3,CVNNPGGSGTDTQYF,TGTGTCAACAACCCTGGCGGGTCTGGCACAGATACGCAGTATTTT